This T cell receptor beta chain was captured in a study of T cells in women clearing cervical HPV infection. Data came from immunoSEQ multiplex PCR; TCRdb stores just in-frame clones and leaves some out. This listing includes over 25,000 clones. The CDR3 has 15 amino acids. Germline lookup yields CDR1 SEHNR and CDR2 FQNEAQ (reference sequence). About this clone itself: The DNA ends 3 residues before the CDR3 does, and the rest of the CDR3 is filled in from the germline J gene.

The chain links TRBV7-9 to TRBJ2-2; D unclear. Sequencing input: blood buffy coat. The origin of this receptor is a woman between 18 and 69 years old with a cervical HPV16 infection that either progressed to CIN3+ or cleared (not recorded which). The CDR3 bases that were read are TGTGCCAGCAGCTTTTCTGGGTCAACTAATGAAAAG. It specifies CASSFSGSTNEK. The whole CDR3 reads CASSFSGSTNEKLFF.